The entry that follows covers one T cell receptor (beta chain) sequence. Its antigen is still unknown. These data originate in a study of vaccination effects on CD4 cells after COVID-19. Study as a whole: Early and late post-vaccination sampling was undertaken in a cohort of a few convalescent patients.

The protocol was immunoSEQ multiplex PCR, while the TCRdb copy is restricted to in-frame clones and leaves out a portion. The data show under 40,000 clones, approximately 77% seen once. General study results and limits: Researchers reported few convalescent patients and no early post-infection timepoints in the study. In convalescents, post-vaccine spike-reactive clones were mainly new clones induced by vaccination. Substantial clonal contraction characterized both infection- and vaccine-induced clones late after vaccination.

Germline V gives CDR1 MNHEY, CDR2 SMNVEV (reference sequence). Deletions cut 0 bases from V and 0 bases from J, with 11 bases between. The CDR3 covers 16 residues. Investigators separated out CD4+ T cells once 10 days of culture had passed. PCR-confirmed SARS-CoV-2 infection occurred in the person between March and December 2020. BNT162b2 vaccine or mRNA-1273 vaccine was given to participants in two doses. The chain has TRBV27 and TRBJ1-2; no clear D. The TCR originated in a human donor who had a prior SARS-CoV-2 infection. The sample here was CD4+ T cells from PBMCs cultured without peptide, taken after COVID-19 vaccination. CDR3 sequence: CASSLSGLEANYGYTF. Here the CDR3 DNA reads TGTGCCAGCAGTTTATCCGGGCTCGAAGCTAACTATGGCTACACCTTC.